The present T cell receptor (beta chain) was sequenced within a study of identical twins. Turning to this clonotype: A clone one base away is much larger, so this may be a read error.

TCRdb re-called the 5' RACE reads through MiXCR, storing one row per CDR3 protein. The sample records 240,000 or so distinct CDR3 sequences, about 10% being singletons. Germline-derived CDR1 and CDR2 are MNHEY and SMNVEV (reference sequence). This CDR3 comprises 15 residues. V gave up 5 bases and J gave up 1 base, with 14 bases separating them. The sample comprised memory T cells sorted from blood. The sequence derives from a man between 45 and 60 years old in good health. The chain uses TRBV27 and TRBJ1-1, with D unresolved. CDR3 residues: CASSPLDKKNTEAFF. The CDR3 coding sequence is TGTGCCAGCAGTCCCCTAGACAAGAAGAACACTGAAGCTTTCTTT.